This TCR beta chain was sequenced for a study of radiotherapy plus CTLA-4 blockade in lung cancer. Study-wide context: Disease control was present in around a third of patients, and objective responses in more than 15%.

With V trimmed by 1 base and J by 0 bases, 8 bases remained unmatched. Per the germline V gene, CDR1 is MNHNS and CDR2 is SASEGT. CDR3 size: 18 residues. As to this clone: Its antigen remains unidentified.

TCRdb keeps only in-frame clones here, not all; method: immunoSEQ multiplex PCR. In the table there are over 85,000 clones, 60% to 75% of which are singletons. Study-wide results and limits: The best predictor of response was reported to be early blood T cell clone dynamics, with interferon-beta. The study found tumor-derived TCR clones expanded in blood after radiotherapy plus ipilimumab.

The TCR comes from a human donor with non-small cell lung cancer who had a partial response to radiotherapy plus ipilimumab. Some clones in this sample may be carry-over from other donors' samples. The sequenced sample was peripheral blood, obtained from a patient treated with radiotherapy plus ipilimumab. The V and J genes are TRBV6-1 and TRBJ2-3; 9 bases agree with TRBD1. CDR3 nucleotide sequence: TGTGCCAGCAGTGAAGGGTGGGACAGGGCCTCTAGCACAGATACGCAGTATTTT. It yields the protein CASSEGWDRASSTDTQYF.